A selection of T cell receptor beta chains follows, all from one sample in a study of blood T cell repertoires in COVID-19. The data were produced by immunoSEQ multiplex PCR, yet TCRdb's version contains in-frame clones alone and is incomplete. Here the sample spans hundreds of thousands of clones, roughly 90% being singletons. The specimen was peripheral blood. These receptors came from a man aged 40-49 years with acute or convalescent COVID-19. The CDR3 runs from the conserved cysteine through the conserved F or W. A D gene is named only where the DNA matches it firmly. Not all rows give a size; the values are once, few, many and, for expanded clones, a class.

j_gene: TRBJ1-1; len: 17; v_gene: TRBV28; d_gene: TRBD1; abundance: -; CDR3nt: TGTGCCAGCGACCCCAGCGGACAGGGGCTTTTATACACTGAAGCTTTCTTT; CDR3aa: CASDPSGQGLLYTEAFF
j_gene: TRBJ2-3; len: 16; v_gene: TRBV6-5; d_gene: -; abundance: -; CDR3nt: TGTGCCAGCAGTTCCGGCCGTGGGGGGAGCACAGATACGCAGTATTTT; CDR3aa: CASSSGRGGSTDTQYF
j_gene: TRBJ2-3; len: 16; v_gene: TRBV5-5; d_gene: TRBD1; abundance: -; CDR3nt: TGTGCCAGCAGCACGACAGGGGGACCGGTCCAAGATACGCAGTATTTT; CDR3aa: CASSTTGGPVQDTQYF
j_gene: TRBJ2-3; len: 14; v_gene: TRBV19; d_gene: -; abundance: once; CDR3nt: TGTGCCAGTAGTATCCCCAGGGCGGCAGATACGCAGTATTTT; CDR3aa: CASSIPRAADTQYF
j_gene: TRBJ1-2; len: 15; v_gene: TRBV11-2; d_gene: TRBD1; abundance: -; CDR3nt: TGTGCCAGCAGCCAGGACAGGGGAAGGTTCCGTGGCTACACCTTC; CDR3aa: CASSQDRGRFRGYTF
j_gene: TRBJ2-7; len: 15; v_gene: TRBV4-2; d_gene: TRBD2; abundance: many; CDR3nt: TGTGCCAGCAGCCAAGATCCTAGCGGGGGGTACGAGCAGTACTTC; CDR3aa: CASSQDPSGGYEQYF
j_gene: TRBJ1-1; len: 15; v_gene: TRBV18; d_gene: -; abundance: -; CDR3nt: TGTGCCAGCTCACCAACTAATATAGGGGGCACTGAAGCTTTCTTT; CDR3aa: CASSPTNIGGTEAFF
j_gene: TRBJ2-2; len: 18; v_gene: TRBV27; d_gene: TRBD1; abundance: -; CDR3nt: TGTGCCAGCAGTTTCCACATAGACAGGGGGGGGAACACCGGGGAGCTGTTTTTT; CDR3aa: CASSFHIDRGGNTGELFF
j_gene: TRBJ1-5; len: 15; v_gene: TRBV18; d_gene: -; abundance: -; CDR3nt: TGTGCCAGCTCACCAACAGGGACCTCCAATCAGCCCCAGCATTTT; CDR3aa: CASSPTGTSNQPQHF
j_gene: TRBJ2-1; len: 15; v_gene: TRBV25-1; d_gene: TRBD1; abundance: -; CDR3nt: TGTGCCAGCAGTCTACCGGTGACAGGGGAGAATGAGCAGTTCTTC; CDR3aa: CASSLPVTGENEQFF
j_gene: TRBJ2-1; len: 18; v_gene: TRBV7-8; d_gene: TRBD2; abundance: -; CDR3nt: TGTGCCAGCAGCTTACGGGGGGACTCAGCCCCAGAGTACAATGAGCAGTTCTTC; CDR3aa: CASSLRGDSAPEYNEQFF
j_gene: TRBJ1-6; len: 16; v_gene: TRBV11-2; d_gene: TRBD1; abundance: -; CDR3nt: TGTGCCAGCAGCTTAATTTCAGGACAGGGAAGTTCACCCCTCCACTTT; CDR3aa: CASSLISGQGSSPLHF
j_gene: TRBJ2-7; len: 13; v_gene: TRBV12-5; d_gene: -; abundance: -; CDR3nt: TGTGCTAGTGCCCTGCAAACACCGGACAAGCAGTACTTC; CDR3aa: CASALQTPDKQYF
j_gene: TRBJ1-1; len: 14; v_gene: TRBV5-1; d_gene: -; abundance: -; CDR3nt: TGCGCCAGTTCTTTGCGGGGCGGGGGCACTGAAGCTTTCTTT; CDR3aa: CASSLRGGGTEAFF
j_gene: TRBJ2-1; len: 16; v_gene: TRBV9; d_gene: TRBD2; abundance: -; CDR3nt: TGTGCCAGCAGCGTTACACCGGGACTAGCGGGCGATGAGCAGTTCTTC; CDR3aa: CASSVTPGLAGDEQFF
j_gene: TRBJ2-7; len: 14; v_gene: TRBV6-1; d_gene: TRBD2; abundance: -; CDR3nt: TGTGCCAGCAGTGAGCTTTCGGGAGGGTACGAGCAGTACTTC; CDR3aa: CASSELSGGYEQYF
j_gene: TRBJ2-1; len: 14; v_gene: TRBV19; d_gene: TRBD1; abundance: few; CDR3nt: TGTGCCAGTACCCCCGGGACAGCAAACAATGAGCAGTTCTTC; CDR3aa: CASTPGTANNEQFF
j_gene: TRBJ1-2; len: 13; v_gene: TRBV10-3; d_gene: -; abundance: -; CDR3nt: TGTGCCATCAGCCGCCGGGACAACGAGGGCTACACCTTC; CDR3aa: CAISRRDNEGYTF
j_gene: TRBJ2-1; len: 14; v_gene: TRBV4-3; d_gene: -; abundance: -; CDR3nt: TGCGCCAGCAGCCAAGTTAAAACTCTCAATGAGCAGTTCTTC; CDR3aa: CASSQVKTLNEQFF
j_gene: TRBJ2-1; len: 14; v_gene: TRBV9; d_gene: -; abundance: -; CDR3nt: TGTGCCAGCAGCGTATTAATGAGGGACAATGAGCAGTTCTTC; CDR3aa: CASSVLMRDNEQFF
j_gene: TRBJ1-5; len: 12; v_gene: TRBV6-5; d_gene: -; abundance: -; CDR3nt: TGTGCCAGCAGCTCCCCCCCGGAGCACCAGCATTTT; CDR3aa: CASSSPPEHQHF
j_gene: TRBJ2-5; len: 14; v_gene: TRBV19; d_gene: -; abundance: -; CDR3nt: TGTGCCAGTAGTCCAGGAGGAGGCGGTGAGACCCAGTACTTC; CDR3aa: CASSPGGGGETQYF
j_gene: TRBJ2-3; len: 16; v_gene: TRBV5-5; d_gene: TRBD1; abundance: -; CDR3nt: TGTGCCAGCAGCTTGCCGTGGGACAGGGGAGCAGATACGCAGTATTTT; CDR3aa: CASSLPWDRGADTQYF
j_gene: TRBJ2-1; len: 16; v_gene: TRBV6-2/TRBV6-3; d_gene: TRBD2; abundance: -; CDR3nt: TGTGCCAGCAGTCCCCGCAGACTAGCTCCTGACAATGAGCAGTTCTTC; CDR3aa: CASSPRRLAPDNEQFF
j_gene: TRBJ1-1; len: 15; v_gene: TRBV18; d_gene: -; abundance: -; CDR3nt: TGTGCCAGCTCACCGGGGCTGGGGCTCGACACTGAAGCTTTCTTT; CDR3aa: CASSPGLGLDTEAFF
j_gene: TRBJ2-3; len: 17; v_gene: TRBV10-1; d_gene: TRBD2; abundance: -; CDR3nt: TGCGCCAGCAGACTTAGACTAGCGGGAGGGATTCCAGATACGCAGTATTTT; CDR3aa: CASRLRLAGGIPDTQYF
j_gene: TRBJ1-2; len: 14; v_gene: TRBV5-6; d_gene: -; abundance: once; CDR3nt: TGTGCCAGCAGCTTGGCCGTAGTTCGCTATGGCTACACCTTC; CDR3aa: CASSLAVVRYGYTF
j_gene: TRBJ2-1; len: 15; v_gene: TRBV11-2; d_gene: TRBD2; abundance: -; CDR3nt: TGTGCCAGCAGCTTGGACCTCTCGCGGGGGGTTGAGCAGTTCTTC; CDR3aa: CASSLDLSRGVEQFF
j_gene: TRBJ1-2; len: 15; v_gene: TRBV19; d_gene: TRBD1; abundance: few; CDR3nt: TGTGCCAGTAGTACCCCCCGACAGGGCTTAGGTGGCTACACCTTC; CDR3aa: CASSTPRQGLGGYTF
j_gene: TRBJ2-7; len: 15; v_gene: TRBV7-8; d_gene: TRBD2; abundance: once; CDR3nt: TGTGCCAGCAGCCCATGGAGTAGCGGGGGATACGAGCAGTACTTC; CDR3aa: CASSPWSSGGYEQYF
j_gene: TRBJ2-7; len: 14; v_gene: TRBV19; d_gene: TRBD1; abundance: -; CDR3nt: TGTGCCAGTAGTGCGGGACAGGGGTCCTACGAGCAGTACTTC; CDR3aa: CASSAGQGSYEQYF
j_gene: TRBJ1-1; len: 13; v_gene: TRBV27; d_gene: -; abundance: -; CDR3nt: TGTGCCAGCAGTGGCAAATGGAACACTGAAGCTTTCTTT; CDR3aa: CASSGKWNTEAFF
j_gene: TRBJ2-2; len: 16; v_gene: TRBV25-1; d_gene: TRBD1; abundance: -; CDR3nt: TGTGCCAGCAGTGGGTTCCGGGACAGGAACACCGGGGAGCTGTTTTTT; CDR3aa: CASSGFRDRNTGELFF
j_gene: TRBJ2-2; len: 14; v_gene: TRBV6-6; d_gene: TRBD2; abundance: -; CDR3nt: TGTGTTTCGCTAGCGGGGGTTTACACCGGGGAGCTGTTTTTT; CDR3aa: CVSLAGVYTGELFF
j_gene: TRBJ1-6; len: 17; v_gene: TRBV30; d_gene: -; abundance: -; CDR3nt: TGTGCCTGGAGTGTACCCCTTTGGGTGAAACTAAATTCACCCCTCCACTTT; CDR3aa: CAWSVPLWVKLNSPLHF
j_gene: TRBJ2-1; len: 20; v_gene: TRBV27; d_gene: TRBD2; abundance: once; CDR3nt: TGTGCCAGCAGTCTCGCCCCACCTATTCACGGACTAGCGGCTTACAATGAGCAGTTCTTC; CDR3aa: CASSLAPPIHGLAAYNEQFF
j_gene: TRBJ2-3; len: 19; v_gene: TRBV10-1; d_gene: TRBD1; abundance: -; CDR3nt: TGCGCCAGCAGTGACCCCCGACATCAGGGGGCGAAAAGCGCAGATACGCAGTATTTT; CDR3aa: CASSDPRHQGAKSADTQYF
j_gene: TRBJ1-2; len: 15; v_gene: TRBV5-1; d_gene: -; abundance: -; CDR3nt: TGCGCCAGCAGCTTGGACGTTGCGGGGGGCTATGGCTACACCTTC; CDR3aa: CASSLDVAGGYGYTF
j_gene: TRBJ1-5; len: 13; v_gene: TRBV5-6; d_gene: -; abundance: -; CDR3nt: TGTGCCAGCAGCTTGGGCAGGGTCCAGCCCCAGCATTTT; CDR3aa: CASSLGRVQPQHF
j_gene: TRBJ2-2; len: 14; v_gene: TRBV6-5; d_gene: TRBD1; abundance: -; CDR3nt: TGTGCCAGCAGCGGACAGGCAGACACCGGGGAGCTGTTTTTT; CDR3aa: CASSGQADTGELFF
j_gene: TRBJ2-7; len: 15; v_gene: TRBV3-1/TRBV3-2; d_gene: -; abundance: -; CDR3nt: TGTGCCAGCAGCCAAGATATCACTACCTCCTACGAGCAGTACTTC; CDR3aa: CASSQDITTSYEQYF
j_gene: TRBJ2-2; len: 17; v_gene: TRBV18; d_gene: TRBD2; abundance: -; CDR3nt: TGTGCCAGCTCACCACCCGGAGCGGGAGGAATCACCGGGGAGCTGTTTTTT; CDR3aa: CASSPPGAGGITGELFF
j_gene: TRBJ1-3; len: 14; v_gene: TRBV30; d_gene: -; abundance: -; CDR3nt: TGTGCCTGGACCGTTGGACTCTCTGGAAACACCATATATTTT; CDR3aa: CAWTVGLSGNTIYF
j_gene: TRBJ1-5; len: 14; v_gene: TRBV3-1/TRBV3-2; d_gene: -; abundance: -; CDR3nt: TGTGCCAGCAGCCAAGCGGTTAGCAATCAGCCCCAGCATTTT; CDR3aa: CASSQAVSNQPQHF
j_gene: TRBJ2-1; len: 12; v_gene: TRBV5-5; d_gene: -; abundance: -; CDR3nt: TGTGCCAGCAGCTTGGGGGGAGATGAGCAGTTCTTC; CDR3aa: CASSLGGDEQFF
j_gene: TRBJ1-1; len: 14; v_gene: TRBV14; d_gene: -; abundance: once; CDR3nt: TGTGCCAGCAGCCAAATGCACAGAACCACTGAAGCTTTCTTT; CDR3aa: CASSQMHRTTEAFF
j_gene: TRBJ2-7; len: 15; v_gene: TRBV9; d_gene: TRBD1; abundance: -; CDR3nt: TGTGCCAGCAGCGGAGCAGGGGGTTGGTTGGGCGAGCAGTACTTC; CDR3aa: CASSGAGGWLGEQYF
j_gene: TRBJ2-7; len: 14; v_gene: TRBV18; d_gene: TRBD1; abundance: -; CDR3nt: TGTGCCAGCCAAGGGGGCCCACTTCCCTACGAGCAGTACTTC; CDR3aa: CASQGGPLPYEQYF
j_gene: TRBJ1-1; len: 15; v_gene: TRBV19; d_gene: -; abundance: -; CDR3nt: TGTGCCAGTAACATCCAGGGTAGGGGGAACACTGAAGCTTTCTTT; CDR3aa: CASNIQGRGNTEAFF
j_gene: TRBJ1-2; len: 13; v_gene: TRBV5-4; d_gene: -; abundance: -; CDR3nt: TGTGCCAGCAGCTTGGTCCAAAACTATGGCTACACCTTC; CDR3aa: CASSLVQNYGYTF
j_gene: TRBJ2-2; len: 16; v_gene: TRBV3-1/TRBV3-2; d_gene: -; abundance: -; CDR3nt: TGTGCCAGCAGCCAAGATCCCAGGGCTAACACCGGGGAGCTGTTTTTT; CDR3aa: CASSQDPRANTGELFF
j_gene: TRBJ2-1; len: 14; v_gene: TRBV2; d_gene: TRBD2; abundance: -; CDR3nt: TGTGCCAGCAGTGGGACGGGGGGTTACTCGGAGCAGTTCTTC; CDR3aa: CASSGTGGYSEQFF
j_gene: TRBJ2-1; len: 13; v_gene: TRBV30; d_gene: -; abundance: -; CDR3nt: TGTGCCTGGAGTCTCCCCGGAGTTGGAGAGCAGTTCTTC; CDR3aa: CAWSLPGVGEQFF
j_gene: TRBJ2-1; len: 17; v_gene: TRBV2; d_gene: TRBD1; abundance: -; CDR3nt: TGTGCCAGCAGTGAATCCCCCTCCCAGGGGGTGAAAAATGAGCAGTTCTTC; CDR3aa: CASSESPSQGVKNEQFF
j_gene: TRBJ2-7; len: 15; v_gene: TRBV9; d_gene: TRBD2; abundance: -; CDR3nt: TGTGCCAGCAGCGTAGGGGGGGGAGCCTTCTACGAGCAGTACTTC; CDR3aa: CASSVGGGAFYEQYF
j_gene: TRBJ2-7; len: 15; v_gene: TRBV19; d_gene: TRBD2; abundance: -; CDR3nt: TGTGCCAGTAGTCTACCGCGGGGGGGCTCCTACGAGCAGTACTTC; CDR3aa: CASSLPRGGSYEQYF
j_gene: TRBJ2-7; len: 14; v_gene: TRBV2; d_gene: TRBD1; abundance: -; CDR3nt: TGTGCCAGCAGTACAGGGGGAATTTCCTACGAGCAGTACTTC; CDR3aa: CASSTGGISYEQYF
j_gene: TRBJ2-1; len: 13; v_gene: TRBV30; d_gene: -; abundance: -; CDR3nt: TGTGCCTGGAGTTCGTCGGTGGGCAGGGAGCAGTTCTTC; CDR3aa: CAWSSSVGREQFF
j_gene: TRBJ2-5; len: 15; v_gene: TRBV3-1/TRBV3-2; d_gene: -; abundance: -; CDR3nt: TGTGCCAGCAGCCAGCCCACAGGGTGGGAAGAGACCCAGTACTTC; CDR3aa: CASSQPTGWEETQYF
j_gene: TRBJ2-1; len: 13; v_gene: TRBV13; d_gene: -; abundance: -; CDR3nt: TGTGCCAGCAGCCCAGGACAGAACAATGAGCAGTTCTTC; CDR3aa: CASSPGQNNEQFF